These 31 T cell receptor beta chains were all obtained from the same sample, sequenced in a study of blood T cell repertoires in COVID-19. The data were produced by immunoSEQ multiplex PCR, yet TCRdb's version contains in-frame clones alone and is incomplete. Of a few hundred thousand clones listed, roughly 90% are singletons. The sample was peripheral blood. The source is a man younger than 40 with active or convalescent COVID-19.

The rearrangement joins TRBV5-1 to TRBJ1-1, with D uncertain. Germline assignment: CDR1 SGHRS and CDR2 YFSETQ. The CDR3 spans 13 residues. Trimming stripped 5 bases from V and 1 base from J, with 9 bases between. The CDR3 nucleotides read TGCGCCAGCAGTTCGGACTGGAACACTGAAGCTTTCTTT. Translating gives CASSSDWNTEAFF.

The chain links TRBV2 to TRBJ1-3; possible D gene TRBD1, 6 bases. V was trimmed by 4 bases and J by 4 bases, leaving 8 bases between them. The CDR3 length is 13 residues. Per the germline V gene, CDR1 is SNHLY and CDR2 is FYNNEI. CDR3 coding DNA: TGTGCCAGCAGTGGGGGGCCCGGAAACACCATATATTTT. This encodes CASSGGPGNTIYF.

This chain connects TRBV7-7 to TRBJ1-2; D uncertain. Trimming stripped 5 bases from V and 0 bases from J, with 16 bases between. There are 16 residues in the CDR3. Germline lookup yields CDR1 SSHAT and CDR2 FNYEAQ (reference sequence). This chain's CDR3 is CASSPLLPVPNYGYTF. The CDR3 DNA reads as TGTGCCAGCAGCCCCCTGCTTCCGGTTCCTAACTATGGCTACACCTTC.

The CDR3 sequence is CASSQESSGGYEQFF. CDR3 nucleotide sequence: TGTGCCAGCAGCCAAGAGTCTAGCGGGGGTTATGAGCAGTTCTTC. The gene calls are TRBV14 and TRBJ2-1, with 10 bases fitting TRBD2. J gave up 8 bases and V 0 bases, and 4 bases lay outside the gene matches. CDR3 size: 15 residues. Germline V gives CDR1 SGHDN, CDR2 FVKESK.

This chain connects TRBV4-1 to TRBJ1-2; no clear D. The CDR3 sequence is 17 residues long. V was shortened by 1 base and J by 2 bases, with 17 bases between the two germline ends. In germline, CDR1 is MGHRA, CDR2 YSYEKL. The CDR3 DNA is TGCGCCAGCAGCCAAGTCTCTTCAGCGGTTTTCAACTATGGCTACACCTTC. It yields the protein CASSQVSSAVFNYGYTF.

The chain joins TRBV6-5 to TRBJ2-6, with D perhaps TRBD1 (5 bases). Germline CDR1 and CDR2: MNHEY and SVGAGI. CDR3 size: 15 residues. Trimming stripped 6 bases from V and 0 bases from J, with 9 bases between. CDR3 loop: CASSSGFSGANVLTF. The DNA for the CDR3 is TGTGCCAGCAGCTCAGGGTTCTCTGGGGCCAACGTCCTGACTTTC.

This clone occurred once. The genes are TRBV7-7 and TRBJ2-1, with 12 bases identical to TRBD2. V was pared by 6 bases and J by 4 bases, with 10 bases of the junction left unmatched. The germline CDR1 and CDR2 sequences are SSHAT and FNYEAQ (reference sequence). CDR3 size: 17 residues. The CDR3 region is CASSLSATSGGYNEQFF. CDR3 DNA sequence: TGTGCCAGCAGTCTCAGTGCGACTAGCGGGGGATACAATGAGCAGTTCTTC. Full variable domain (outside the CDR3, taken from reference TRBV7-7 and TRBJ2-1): GAGVSQSPRYKVTKRGQDVTLRCDPISSHATLYWYQQALGQGPEFLTYFNYEAQPDKSGLPSDRFSAERPEGSISTLTIQRTEQRDSAMYRCASSLSATSGGYNEQFFGPGTRLTVL.

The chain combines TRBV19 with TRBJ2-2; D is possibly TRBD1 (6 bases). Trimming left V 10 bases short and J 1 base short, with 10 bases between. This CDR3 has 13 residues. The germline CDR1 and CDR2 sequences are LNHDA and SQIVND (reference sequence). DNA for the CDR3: TGTGCCATCGCGGACAGGAACACCGGGGAGCTGTTTTTT. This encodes CAIADRNTGELFF.

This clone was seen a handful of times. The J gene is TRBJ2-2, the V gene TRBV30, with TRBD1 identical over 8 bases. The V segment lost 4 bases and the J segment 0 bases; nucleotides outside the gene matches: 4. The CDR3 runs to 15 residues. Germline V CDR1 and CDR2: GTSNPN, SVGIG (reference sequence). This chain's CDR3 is CAWNQDRANTGELFF. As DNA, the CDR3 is TGTGCCTGGAACCAGGACAGGGCGAACACCGGGGAGCTGTTTTTT.

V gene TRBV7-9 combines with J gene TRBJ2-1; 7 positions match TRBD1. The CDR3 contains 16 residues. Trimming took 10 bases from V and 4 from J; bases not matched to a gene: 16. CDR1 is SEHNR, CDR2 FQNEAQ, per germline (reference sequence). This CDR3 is CATNPPRDSIYNEQFF. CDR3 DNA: TGTGCCACTAACCCCCCCCGGGACAGCATATACAATGAGCAGTTCTTC.

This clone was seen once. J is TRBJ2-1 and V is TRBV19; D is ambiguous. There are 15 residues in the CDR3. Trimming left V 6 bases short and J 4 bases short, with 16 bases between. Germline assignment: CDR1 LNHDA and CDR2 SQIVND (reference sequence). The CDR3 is CASSSSSLEYNEQFF. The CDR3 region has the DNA TGTGCCAGTAGCTCCTCCTCCTTAGAATACAATGAGCAGTTCTTC.

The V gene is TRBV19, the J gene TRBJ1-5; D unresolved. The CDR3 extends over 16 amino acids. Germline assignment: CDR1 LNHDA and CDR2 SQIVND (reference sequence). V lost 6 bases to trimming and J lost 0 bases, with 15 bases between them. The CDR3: CASSRTPGNSNQPQHF. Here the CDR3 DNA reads TGTGCCAGTAGCCGAACGCCCGGGAATAGCAATCAGCCCCAGCATTTT.

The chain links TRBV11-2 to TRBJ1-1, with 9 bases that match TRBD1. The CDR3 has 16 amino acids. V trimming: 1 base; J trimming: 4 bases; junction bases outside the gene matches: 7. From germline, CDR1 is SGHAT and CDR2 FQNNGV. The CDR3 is CASSLAAQGAVTEAFF. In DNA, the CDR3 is TGTGCCAGCAGCTTAGCGGCACAGGGGGCGGTCACTGAAGCTTTCTTT.

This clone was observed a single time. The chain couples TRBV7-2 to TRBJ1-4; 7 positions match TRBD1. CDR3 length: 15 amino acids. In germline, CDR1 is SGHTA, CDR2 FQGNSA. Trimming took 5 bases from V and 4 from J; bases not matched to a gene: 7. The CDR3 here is CASSTLTGSNEKLFF. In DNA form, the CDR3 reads TGTGCCAGCAGCACCTTGACAGGGAGTAATGAAAAACTGTTTTTT.

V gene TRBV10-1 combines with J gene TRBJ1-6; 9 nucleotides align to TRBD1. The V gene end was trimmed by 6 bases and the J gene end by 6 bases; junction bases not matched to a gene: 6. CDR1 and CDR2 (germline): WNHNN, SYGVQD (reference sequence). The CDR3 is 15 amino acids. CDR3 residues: CASRADRGGNSPLHF. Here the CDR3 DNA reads TGCGCCAGCAGGGCGGACAGGGGCGGTAATTCACCCCTCCACTTT.

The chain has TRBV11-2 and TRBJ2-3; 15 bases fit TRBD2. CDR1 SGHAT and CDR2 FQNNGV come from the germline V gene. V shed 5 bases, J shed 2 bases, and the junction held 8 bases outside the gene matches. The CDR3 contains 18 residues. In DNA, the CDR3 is TGTGCCAGCAGCGGACAGGGACTAGCGGGGGGACACACAGATACGCAGTATTTT. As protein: CASSGQGLAGGHTDTQYF.

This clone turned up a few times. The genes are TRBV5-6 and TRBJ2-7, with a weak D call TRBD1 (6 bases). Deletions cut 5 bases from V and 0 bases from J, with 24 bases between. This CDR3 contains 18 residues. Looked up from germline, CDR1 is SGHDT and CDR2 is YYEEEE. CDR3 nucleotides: TGTGCCAGCAGTTTGCTTAGGACAGATTGGTCAACCTCCTACGAGCAGTACTTC. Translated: CASSLLRTDWSTSYEQYF.

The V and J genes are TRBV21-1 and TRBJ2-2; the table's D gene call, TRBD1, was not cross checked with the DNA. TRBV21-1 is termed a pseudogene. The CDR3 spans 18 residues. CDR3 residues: CASSKVFGWGWETGELFF. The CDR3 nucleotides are TGTGCCAGCAGCAAAGTTTTTGGGTGGGGCTGGGAAACCGGGGAGCTGTTTTTT.

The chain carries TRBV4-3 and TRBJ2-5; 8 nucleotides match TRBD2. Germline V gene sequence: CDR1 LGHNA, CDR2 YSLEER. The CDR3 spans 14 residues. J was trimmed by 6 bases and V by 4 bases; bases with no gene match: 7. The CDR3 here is CASSPRLASKTQYF. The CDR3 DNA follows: TGCGCCAGCAGCCCCCGACTAGCGAGTAAGACCCAGTACTTC.

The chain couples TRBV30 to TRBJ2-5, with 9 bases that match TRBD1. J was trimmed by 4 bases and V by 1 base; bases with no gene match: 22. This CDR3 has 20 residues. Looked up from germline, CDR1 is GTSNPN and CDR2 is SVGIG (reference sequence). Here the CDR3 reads CAWSAPLGLPGQGGGETQYF. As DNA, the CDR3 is TGTGCCTGGAGTGCACCTTTGGGGCTCCCGGGACAGGGTGGGGGAGAGACCCAGTACTTC.

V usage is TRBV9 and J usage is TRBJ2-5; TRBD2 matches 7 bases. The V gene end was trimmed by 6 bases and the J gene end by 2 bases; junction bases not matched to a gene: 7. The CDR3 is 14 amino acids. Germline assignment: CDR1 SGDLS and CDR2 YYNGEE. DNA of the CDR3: TGTGCCAGCACCCTGACTAGCCGACAAGAGACCCAGTACTTC. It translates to CASTLTSRQETQYF.

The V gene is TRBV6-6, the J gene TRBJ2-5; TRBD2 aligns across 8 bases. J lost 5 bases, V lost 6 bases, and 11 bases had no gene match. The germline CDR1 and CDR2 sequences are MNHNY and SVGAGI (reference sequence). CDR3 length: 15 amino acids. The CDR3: CASSAFGGAQETQYF. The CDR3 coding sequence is TGTGCCAGCAGCGCGTTCGGGGGGGCACAGGAGACCCAGTACTTC.

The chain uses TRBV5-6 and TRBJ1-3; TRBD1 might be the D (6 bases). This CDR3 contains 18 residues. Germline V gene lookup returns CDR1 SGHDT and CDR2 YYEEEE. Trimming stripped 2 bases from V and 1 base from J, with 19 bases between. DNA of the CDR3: TGTGCCAGCAGCTTACAGGGTTCTAACAGACTTTCTGGAAACACCATATATTTT. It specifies CASSLQGSNRLSGNTIYF.

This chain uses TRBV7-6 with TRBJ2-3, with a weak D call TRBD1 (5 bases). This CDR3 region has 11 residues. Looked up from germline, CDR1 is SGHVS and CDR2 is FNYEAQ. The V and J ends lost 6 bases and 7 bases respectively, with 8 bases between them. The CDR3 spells CASSPGNTQYF. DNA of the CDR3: TGTGCCAGCAGTCCAGGGAATACGCAGTATTTT. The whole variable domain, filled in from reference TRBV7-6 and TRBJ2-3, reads GAGVSQSPRYKVTKRGQDVALRCDPISGHVSLYWYRQALGQGPEFLTYFNYEAQQDKSGLPNDRFSAERPEGSISTLTIQRTEQRDSAMYRCASSPGNTQYFGPGTRLTVL.

The chain's CDR3 is CASSQGLESSYNSPLHF. The CDR3 DNA reads as TGTGCCAGCAGCCAAGGTTTGGAGAGCTCCTATAATTCACCCCTCCACTTT. This chain uses TRBV14 with TRBJ1-6; no firm D call. Trimming removed 1 base from V and 0 bases from J, with 10 bases in between. The CDR3 has 17 amino acids. CDR1 and CDR2 (germline): SGHDN, FVKESK. The full variable domain, in which reference TRBV14 and TRBJ1-6 provide the parts outside the CDR3, is EAGVTQFPSHSVIEKGQTVTLRCDPISGHDNLYWYRRVMGKEIKFLLHFVKESKQDESGMPNNRFLAERTGGTYSTLKVQPAELEDSGVYFCASSQGLESSYNSPLHFGNGTRLTVT.

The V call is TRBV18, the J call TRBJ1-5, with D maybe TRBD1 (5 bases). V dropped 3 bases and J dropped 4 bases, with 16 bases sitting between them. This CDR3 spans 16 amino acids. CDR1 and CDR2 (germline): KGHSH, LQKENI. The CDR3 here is CASSPLGGDPNQPQHF. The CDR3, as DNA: TGTGCCAGCTCACCCTTGGGGGGGGACCCAAATCAGCCCCAGCATTTT.

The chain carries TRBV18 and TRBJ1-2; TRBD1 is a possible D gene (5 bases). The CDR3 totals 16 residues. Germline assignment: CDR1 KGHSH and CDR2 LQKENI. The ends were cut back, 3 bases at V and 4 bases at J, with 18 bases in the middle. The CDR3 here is CASSPRMAGGGYGYTF. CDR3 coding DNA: TGTGCCAGCTCACCCCGGATGGCCGGGGGTGGCTATGGCTACACCTTC.

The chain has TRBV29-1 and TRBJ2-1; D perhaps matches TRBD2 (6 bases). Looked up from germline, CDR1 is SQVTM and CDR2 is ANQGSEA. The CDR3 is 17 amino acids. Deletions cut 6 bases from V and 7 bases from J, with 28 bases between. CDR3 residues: CSVALSPASPGRNEQFF. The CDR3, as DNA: TGCAGCGTCGCCCTATCTCCGGCTAGCCCGGGGAGGAATGAGCAGTTCTTC.

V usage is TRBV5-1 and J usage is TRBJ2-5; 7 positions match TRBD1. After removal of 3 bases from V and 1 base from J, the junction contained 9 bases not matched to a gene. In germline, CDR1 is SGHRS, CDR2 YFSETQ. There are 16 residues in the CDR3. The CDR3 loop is CASSWYGDSSQETQYF. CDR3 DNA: TGCGCCAGCAGCTGGTACGGGGACAGTTCCCAAGAGACCCAGTACTTC.

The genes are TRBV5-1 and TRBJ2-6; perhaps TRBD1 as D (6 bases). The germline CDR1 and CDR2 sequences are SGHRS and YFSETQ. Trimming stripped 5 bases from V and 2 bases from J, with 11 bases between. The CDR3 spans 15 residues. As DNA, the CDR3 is TGCGCCAGCAGAGAAAGGACAGCTGGGGCCAACGTCCTGACTTTC. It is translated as CASRERTAGANVLTF.

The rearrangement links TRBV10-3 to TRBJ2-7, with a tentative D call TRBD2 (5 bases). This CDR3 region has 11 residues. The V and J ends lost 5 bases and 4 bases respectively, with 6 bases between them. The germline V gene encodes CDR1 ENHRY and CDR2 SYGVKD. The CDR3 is CAISRGYEQYF. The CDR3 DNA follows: TGTGCCATCAGTCGGGGTTACGAGCAGTACTTC.